This entry is about one T cell receptor (beta chain). Healthy and HIV-negative, the adult donors had no recent acute infections or vaccinations. Samples left unsorted employed some 95 million PBMCs for genomic DNA. The sample is drawn from a study of shared clonotypes between healthy human individuals. Replicate PCRs were loaded with roughly 300 ng DNA from unsorted PBMC, around 30,000 T cell genomes. This table comes from immunoSEQ multiplex PCR, and its TCRdb copy is limited to in-frame clones, with some not included. Of 450,000 to 500,000 clones listed, approximately 84% are singletons. Between the trimmed V and J ends, which lost 6 bases and 4 bases, there was a span of 18 bases. The germline V gene has CDR1 MNHEY and CDR2 SVGAGI. The CDR3 length is 15 residues.

Sequenced material: PBMCs. The gene calls are TRBV6-5 and TRBJ2-5; D may be TRBD1 (6 bases). The TCR comes from a middle-aged woman in good health. Some clones in this sample may be carry-over from other donors' samples. CDR3 sequence (DNA): TGTGCCAGCAGCAAGGATTTACCAGGGGCAGAGACCCAGTACTTC. It translates to CASSKDLPGAETQYF.